This TCR beta chain originates from a study of blood T cell repertoires in COVID-19 (dated by TCRdb to between 2020 and 2021). A note on the overall study: Samples from collaborators originated in the United States, Italy and Spain and spanned both the acute and convalescent phases of COVID-19. The prospective study material was composed of cDNA or gDNA derived from T cells, B-cell-depleted T cells, or PBMCs. Subjects who had been exposed to COVID-19, were actively infected with it, or had recovered from it provided the deeply sampled blood TCRbeta repertoires that made up the dataset. The repertoires were released in a freely available public database meant as a resource for research on the immune response to SARS-CoV-2. The samples were drawn from the first 160 participants of the ongoing ImmuneRACE study and from some 1,300 subjects provided by 6 global collaborators. Sample metadata almost always included a de-identified subject ID, COVID-19 status, age in years and sex. HLA class I and class II types, where available, came from metadata supplied by the sample provider rather than from assay-based typing. Results and caveats for the whole study, not just this receptor: The amount of clinical and demographic metadata varied by source and participant and was provided uncurated.

The germline V end is reduced by 1 base and the J end by 12 bases; junction bases left unmatched: 13. From the cysteine up to the phenylalanine, the CDR3 has a length of 16 residues. Here the CDR3 DNA is all that survives: 48 bases in frame from base 1. The germline V gene gives CDR1 as SGHAT and CDR2 as FQNNGV. TCRbeta CDR3 regions were amplified from genomic DNA by means of the immunoSEQ Assay, a bias-controlled multiplex PCR. The original methods were these. Within the assay, amplification of reference gene primers was used to estimate how many nucleated cells each sample contained. Sequence reads were collapsed and filtered to measure the absolute abundance of every unique TCRbeta CDR3 rearrangement. For each sample, productive Simpson clonality was calculated as the square root of Simpson's diversity index over productive rearrangements. The source is immuneACCESS, and TCRdb retained only in-frame sequences with V and J called. Part of the clones is not carried over; for the studies checked, unresolved V genes explain less than half of this, and the remainder is unexplained. V and J calls and clone size are given by that table; D and trimming were obtained from the DNA. This sample gives about 220,000 clones in total; around 80% of them show up just once. The ten largest clonotypes hold 15% to 20% of the sample.

In regard to this clone: This receptor's antigen is unknown. No clone much larger than this one lies a single base away; base qualities are absent.

Whole blood was collected in K2EDTA tubes by collaborating institutions according to the institutions' own protocols. Collaborator samples were shipped for TCRbeta analysis as frozen whole blood, isolated PBMCs, or DNA extracted from either sample type. Sequenced input: peripheral blood. The receptor comes from a man aged 30-40 years with active or convalescent COVID-19. The chain links TRBV11-2 with TRBJ2-1, and TRBD2 matches 9 of the central bases. Read as DNA, the sequence is TGTGCCAGCAGCTTAGGTTCAGTAGCGGGAGTAAAAGGGCAGTTCTTC. The resulting protein is CASSLGSVAGVKGQFF.